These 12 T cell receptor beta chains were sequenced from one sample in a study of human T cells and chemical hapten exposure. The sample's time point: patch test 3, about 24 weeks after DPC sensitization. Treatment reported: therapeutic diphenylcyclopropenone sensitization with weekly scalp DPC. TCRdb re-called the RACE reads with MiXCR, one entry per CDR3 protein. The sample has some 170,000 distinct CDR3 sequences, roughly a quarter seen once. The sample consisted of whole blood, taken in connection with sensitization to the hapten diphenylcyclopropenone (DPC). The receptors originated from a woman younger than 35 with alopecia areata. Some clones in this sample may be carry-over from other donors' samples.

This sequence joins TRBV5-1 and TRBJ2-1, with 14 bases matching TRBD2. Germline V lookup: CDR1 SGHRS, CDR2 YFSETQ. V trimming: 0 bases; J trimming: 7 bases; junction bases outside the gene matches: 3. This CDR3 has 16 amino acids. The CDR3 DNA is TGCGCCAGCAGCTTGGGACTAGCGGGGGGGCAAAATGAGCAGTTCTTC. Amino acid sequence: CASSLGLAGGQNEQFF.

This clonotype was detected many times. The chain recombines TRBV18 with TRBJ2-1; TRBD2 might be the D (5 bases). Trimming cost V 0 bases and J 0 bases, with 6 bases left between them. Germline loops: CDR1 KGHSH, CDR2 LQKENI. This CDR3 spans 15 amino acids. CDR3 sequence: CASSPPGSSYNEQFF. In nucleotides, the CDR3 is TGTGCCAGCTCACCACCGGGGAGCTCCTACAATGAGCAGTTCTTC. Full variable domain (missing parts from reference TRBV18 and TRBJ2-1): NAGVMQNPRHLVRRRGQEARLRCSPMKGHSHVYWYRQLPEEGLKFMVYLQKENIIDESGMPKERFSAEFPKEGPSILRIQQVVRGDSAAYFCASSPPGSSYNEQFFGPGTRLTVL.

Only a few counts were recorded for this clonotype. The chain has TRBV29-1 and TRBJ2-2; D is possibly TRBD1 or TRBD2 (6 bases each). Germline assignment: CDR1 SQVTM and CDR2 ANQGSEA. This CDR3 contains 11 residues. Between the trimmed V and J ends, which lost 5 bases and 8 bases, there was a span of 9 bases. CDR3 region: CSVRGQGELFF. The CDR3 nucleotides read TGCAGCGTTCGGGGGCAGGGGGAGCTGTTTTTT.

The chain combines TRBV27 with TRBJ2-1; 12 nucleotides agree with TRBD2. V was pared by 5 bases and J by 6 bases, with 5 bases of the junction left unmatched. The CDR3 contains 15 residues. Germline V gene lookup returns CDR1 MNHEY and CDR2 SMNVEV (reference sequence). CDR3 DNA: TGTGCCAGCAGTCCCCCGGGACTAGCGGGCAATGAGCAGTTCTTC. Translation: CASSPPGLAGNEQFF.

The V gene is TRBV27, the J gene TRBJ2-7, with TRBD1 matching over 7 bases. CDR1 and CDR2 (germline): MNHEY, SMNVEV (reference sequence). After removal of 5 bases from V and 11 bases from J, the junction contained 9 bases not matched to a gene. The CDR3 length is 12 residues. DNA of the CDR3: TGTGCCAGCAGTCTCCGACAGGGCATCAAGTACTTC. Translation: CASSLRQGIKYF.

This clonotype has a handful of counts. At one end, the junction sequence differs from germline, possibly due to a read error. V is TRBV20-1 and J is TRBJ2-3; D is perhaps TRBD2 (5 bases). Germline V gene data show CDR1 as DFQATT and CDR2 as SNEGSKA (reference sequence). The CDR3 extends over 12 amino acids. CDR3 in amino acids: CGASYHTDTQYF. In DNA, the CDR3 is TGCGGTGCTAGCTATCACACAGATACGCAGTATTTT.

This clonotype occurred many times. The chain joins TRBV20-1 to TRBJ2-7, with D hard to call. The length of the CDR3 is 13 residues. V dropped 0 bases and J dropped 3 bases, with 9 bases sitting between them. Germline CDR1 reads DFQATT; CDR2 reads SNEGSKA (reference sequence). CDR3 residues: CSARDSQFYEQYF. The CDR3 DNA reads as TGCAGTGCTAGAGATAGCCAGTTCTACGAGCAGTACTTC.

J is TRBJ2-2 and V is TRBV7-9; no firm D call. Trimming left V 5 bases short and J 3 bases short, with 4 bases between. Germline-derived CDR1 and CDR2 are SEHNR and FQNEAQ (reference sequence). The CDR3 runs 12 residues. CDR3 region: CASSRDTGELFF. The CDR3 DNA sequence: TGTGCCAGCAGCCGGGACACCGGGGAGCTGTTTTTT.

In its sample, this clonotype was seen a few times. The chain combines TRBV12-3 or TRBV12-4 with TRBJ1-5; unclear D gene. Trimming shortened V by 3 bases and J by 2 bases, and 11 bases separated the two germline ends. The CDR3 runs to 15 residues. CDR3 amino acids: CASSFPGPGNQPQHF. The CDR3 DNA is TGTGCCAGCAGTTTCCCCGGGCCGGGCAATCAGCCCCAGCATTTT.

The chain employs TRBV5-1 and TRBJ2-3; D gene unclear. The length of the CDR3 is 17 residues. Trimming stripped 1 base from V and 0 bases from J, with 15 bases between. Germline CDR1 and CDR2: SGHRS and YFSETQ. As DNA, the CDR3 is TGCGCCAGCAGCTTGTCCCCTGCCTCGTGGAGCACAGATACGCAGTATTTT. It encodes CASSLSPASWSTDTQYF.

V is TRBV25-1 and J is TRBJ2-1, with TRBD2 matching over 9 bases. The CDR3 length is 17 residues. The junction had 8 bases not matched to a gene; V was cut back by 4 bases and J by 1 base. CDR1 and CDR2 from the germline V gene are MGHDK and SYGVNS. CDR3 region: CASSGPPSGRSYNEQFF. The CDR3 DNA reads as TGTGCCAGCAGTGGCCCCCCCAGCGGGAGGTCCTACAATGAGCAGTTCTTC.

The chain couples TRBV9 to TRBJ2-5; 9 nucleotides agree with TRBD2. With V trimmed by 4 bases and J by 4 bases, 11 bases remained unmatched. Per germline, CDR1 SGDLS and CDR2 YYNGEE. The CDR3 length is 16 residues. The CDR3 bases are TGTGCCAGCAGCCCTAGGATGGGACTAGCTGGAGAGACCCAGTACTTC. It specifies CASSPRMGLAGETQYF.